This T cell receptor beta chain was documented in a study of graft-versus-host responses after intestinal transplantation. Study at large: Recipients had transplants, and these were multivisceral, liver-intestinal, or isolated intestinal.

This clone was counted only a few times. The target antigen is unknown. Germline V lookup: CDR1 SGHAT, CDR2 FQNNGV. This CDR3 has 14 amino acids. V lost 6 bases and J lost 4, with 15 bases in between. Findings of the study overall: Detected in recipient marrow were GvH clones, some of which were first observed in ileum or blood.

The method was immunoSEQ multiplex PCR; TCRdb's version includes in-frame clones alone and lacks a portion of them. The data show nearly 90,000 clones, about four fifths seen once. The source is a human donor who received an intestinal transplant. Sequencing was performed on unstimulated CD8+ T cells sorted from spleen or lymph node cells, taken before intestinal transplant. This chain joins TRBV11-2 and TRBJ1-1, with D maybe TRBD1 (5 bases). The CDR3 region has the DNA TGTGCCAGCAGATCTAACCCCGGGGGCACTGAAGCTTTCTTT. Translated: CASRSNPGGTEAFF.